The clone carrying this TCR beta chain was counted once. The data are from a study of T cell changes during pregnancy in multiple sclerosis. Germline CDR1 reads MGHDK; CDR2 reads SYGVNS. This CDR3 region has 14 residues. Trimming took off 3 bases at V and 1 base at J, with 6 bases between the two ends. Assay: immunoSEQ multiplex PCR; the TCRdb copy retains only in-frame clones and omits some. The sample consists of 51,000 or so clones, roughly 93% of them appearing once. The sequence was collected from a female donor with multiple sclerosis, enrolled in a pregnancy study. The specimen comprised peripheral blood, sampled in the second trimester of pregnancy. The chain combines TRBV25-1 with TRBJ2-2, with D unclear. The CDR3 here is CASSELGNTGELFF. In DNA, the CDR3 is TGTGCCAGCAGTGAGCTAGGGAACACCGGGGAGCTGTTTTTT.